The 32 T cell receptor beta chains below were found in one sample sequenced in a study of vaccination and CD4 T cells after COVID-19. Treatment indicated: approximately 9-day PBMC culture with coronavirus spike peptide pools or control peptides (ViraFEST assay). Prior to the COVID-19 pandemic (2011-2018), the unexposed donor's CD4+ T cells were collected. These receptors' antigens are unknown. Once obtained from cultured CD4+ T cells, the DNA was sequenced using the Oncomine TCR Beta short-read assay. TCRdb redid the calling of the PCR reads with MiXCR, one entry per CDR3 protein. The sample shows 6,000 to 7,500 distinct CDR3 sequences, around a third of them seen only once. The source material was CD4+ T cells from blood, cultured in vitro. These receptors all come from a human donor in good health.

CDR3 nucleotides: TGCAGTGCTAGCGGCCAGGGAGGCATGAACACTGAAGCTTTCTTT. As protein: CSASGQGGMNTEAFF. The chain couples TRBV20-1 to TRBJ1-1; D possibly corresponds to TRBD1 (5 bases). The CDR3 consists of 15 residues. Trimming removed 3 bases at V and 0 bases at J, with 14 bases between. The germline gives CDR1 DFQATT, CDR2 SNEGSKA (reference sequence).

This clonotype was found a few times. The rearrangement joins TRBV23-1 to TRBJ2-3, with D uncertain. TRBV23-1 is reported as an ORF; its role is uncertain. The CDR3 is 14 residues long. With 0 bases removed from V and 3 bases from J, the gap between germline ends came to 7 bases. CDR3 sequence: CASSQSLPTDTQYF. CDR3 sequence (DNA): TGCGCCAGCAGTCAATCCTTACCAACAGATACGCAGTATTTT.

The chain joins TRBV5-4 to TRBJ2-3; 15 bases match TRBD2. Unmatched junction bases numbered 9, after V lost 4 bases and J lost 6 bases. The CDR3 extends over 17 amino acids. Germline-derived CDR1 and CDR2 are SGHNT and YYREEE (reference sequence). The CDR3 protein is CASSGGLAGGTIDTQYF. In nucleotides, the CDR3 is TGTGCCAGCAGCGGGGGACTAGCGGGGGGAACCATCGATACGCAGTATTTT. The variable domain in full, with the rest retrieved from reference TRBV5-4 and TRBJ2-3, is ETGVTQSPTHLIKTRGQQVTLRCSSQSGHNTVSWYQQALGQGPQFIFQYYREEENGRGNFPPRFSGLQFPNYSSELNVNALELDDSALYLCASSGGLAGGTIDTQYFGPGTRLTVL.

CDR3 nucleotides: TGTGCCAGCAGCACTAGCGGGGGGAATACGCAGTATTTT. Translated, it gives CASSTSGGNTQYF. V gene TRBV7-2 combines with J gene TRBJ2-3; the match to TRBD2 covers 12 bases. CDR1 is SGHTA and CDR2 is FQGNSA in the germline V gene. V shed 5 bases and J 7 bases; nucleotides not matched to a gene: 1. This CDR3 has 13 residues.

The rearrangement uses TRBV19 and TRBJ2-2; D possibly corresponds to TRBD1 (6 bases). Trimming removed 6 bases from V and 0 bases from J, with 11 bases in between. Germline lookup yields CDR1 LNHDA and CDR2 SQIVND (reference sequence). This CDR3 has 15 amino acids. In nucleotides, the CDR3 is TGTGCCAGTAGGACTCAGGGGACGAACACCGGGGAGCTGTTTTTT. It yields the protein CASRTQGTNTGELFF. Supplemented by reference TRBV19 and TRBJ2-2, the full variable domain reads DGGITQSPKYLFRKEGQNVTLSCEQNLNHDAMYWYRQDPGQGLRLIYYSQIVNDFQKGDIAEGYSVSREKKESFPLTVTSAQKNPTAFYLCASRTQGTNTGELFFGEGSRLTVL.

This clonotype was detected only a few times. This rearrangement joins TRBV28 to TRBJ2-4; D is tentatively TRBD1 or TRBD2 (5 bases each). Germline loops: CDR1 MDHEN, CDR2 SYDVKM. The CDR3 sequence is 17 residues long. V shed 6 bases and J shed 0 bases, with 18 bases lying between them. The CDR3 sequence: CASSPLGEPIAKNIQYF. The CDR3 nucleotides read TGTGCCAGCAGCCCGTTGGGGGAACCGATAGCCAAAAACATTCAGTACTTC.

The chain combines TRBV20-1 with TRBJ2-3; D could derive from TRBD1 or TRBD2 (6 bases each). The germline CDR1 and CDR2 sequences are DFQATT and SNEGSKA (reference sequence). V was pared by 1 base and J by 6 bases, with 11 bases between. The CDR3 runs to 13 residues. The CDR3 DNA reads as TGCAGTGCTAGAGTTAGGGGGGTGGATACGCAGTATTTT. This encodes CSARVRGVDTQYF.

This chain joins TRBV19 and TRBJ1-2; 7 bases fit TRBD1. The V gene end was trimmed by 8 bases and the J gene end by 4 bases; junction bases not matched to a gene: 16. The CDR3 covers 16 residues. Germline lookup yields CDR1 LNHDA and CDR2 SQIVND (reference sequence). The CDR3 nucleotides are TGTGCCAGTGCGCCAGGGACAGAAAATCCCTCCTATGGCTACACCTTC. It is translated as CASAPGTENPSYGYTF.

In this sample, this clonotype turned up a few times. The V call is TRBV19, the J call TRBJ1-5, with D perhaps matching TRBD1 (6 bases). V lost 5 bases and J 1 base, leaving 15 bases between the germline ends. Germline assignment: CDR1 LNHDA and CDR2 SQIVND (reference sequence). This CDR3 is built from 16 residues. The CDR3 DNA sequence: TGTGCCAGTAGTGGGGAGCAGGGGATAAGCAATCAGCCCCAGCATTTT. Amino acid sequence: CASSGEQGISNQPQHF. The full variable domain, in which reference TRBV19 and TRBJ1-5 provide the parts outside the CDR3, is DGGITQSPKYLFRKEGQNVTLSCEQNLNHDAMYWYRQDPGQGLRLIYYSQIVNDFQKGDIAEGYSVSREKKESFPLTVTSAQKNPTAFYLCASSGEQGISNQPQHFGDGTRLSIL.

This clonotype is judged medium-sized. This chain uses TRBV7-9 with TRBJ1-1; TRBD1 matches at 7 bases. This CDR3 has 15 amino acids. Germline loops: CDR1 SEHNR, CDR2 FQNEAQ (reference sequence). With 5 bases clipped from V and 7 bases from J, the junction kept 13 bases outside the gene matches. The CDR3 is CASSQVGGGEIEAFF. CDR3 DNA sequence: TGTGCCAGCAGCCAAGTGGGAGGGGGCGAAATTGAAGCTTTCTTT.

The genes are TRBV2 and TRBJ1-2; 9 bases fit TRBD1. Germline CDR1 SNHLY, CDR2 FYNNEI. V lost 7 bases, J lost 5 bases, and 11 bases stayed unmatched. This CDR3 contains 15 residues. The CDR3 DNA reads TGTGCCAGCAAGGACAGGGGTCTCCTTGGTTATGGCTACACCTTC. Its protein is CASKDRGLLGYGYTF. Full variable domain (rest looked up from reference TRBV2 and TRBJ1-2): EPEVTQTPSHQVTQMGQEVILRCVPISNHLYFYWYRQILGQKVEFLVSFYNNEISEKSEIFDDQFSVERPDGSNFTLKIRSTKLEDSAMYFCASKDRGLLGYGYTFGSGTRLTVV.

The rearrangement uses TRBV12-3 or TRBV12-4 and TRBJ1-1, with D possibly being TRBD1 (6 bases). This CDR3 spans 12 amino acids. V was shortened by 3 bases and J by 10 bases, with 12 bases between the two germline ends. The CDR3 loop reads CASSLTGGGAFF. The CDR3 DNA reads TGTGCCAGCAGTTTGACAGGCGGAGGAGCTTTCTTT.

The gene calls are TRBV6-1 and TRBJ2-1; 15 nucleotides align to TRBD2. This CDR3 region has 21 residues. Unmatched junction bases numbered 17, after V lost 8 bases and J lost 0 bases. Germline V gene data show CDR1 as MNHNS and CDR2 as SASEGT. For the CDR3, the DNA is TGTGCCAGCGCCGGGACTAGCGGGAGGACCCAATCTCGAAGCTCCTACAATGAGCAGTTCTTC. This sequence encodes CASAGTSGRTQSRSSYNEQFF.

The chain combines TRBV20-1 with TRBJ1-2; D is unresolved. The germline V and J ends were trimmed by 3 bases and 4 bases, with 12 bases remaining between them. This CDR3 spans 13 amino acids. Germline V lookup: CDR1 DFQATT, CDR2 SNEGSKA (reference sequence). CDR3 sequence: CSARQTQGYGYTF. The CDR3 DNA reads as TGCAGTGCTAGGCAGACTCAAGGCTATGGCTACACCTTC.

The chain links TRBV12-3 or TRBV12-4 to TRBJ2-5, with 10 positions matching TRBD1. Germline trimming cut 1 base from V and 5 bases from J; bases unmatched to any gene: 4. The CDR3 is 15 amino acids. CDR3 loop: CASSLDGTGDETQYF. The CDR3 bases are TGTGCCAGCAGTTTAGATGGGACAGGGGACGAGACCCAGTACTTC.

The CDR3 sequence is CASSTSGGATDTQYF. The DNA for the CDR3 is TGTGCCAGCTCCACTAGCGGGGGGGCAACAGATACGCAGTATTTT. V and J are TRBV27 and TRBJ2-3, with TRBD2 matching over 13 bases. After removal of 8 bases from V and 3 bases from J, the junction contained 5 bases not matched to a gene. The length of the CDR3 is 15 residues. CDR1 and CDR2 from the germline V gene are MNHEY and SMNVEV (reference sequence).

The chain carries TRBV7-6 and TRBJ2-6; D call uncertain. Trimming cost V 4 bases and J 1 base, with 2 bases left between them. CDR3 length: 13 residues. Germline V gene lookup returns CDR1 SGHVS and CDR2 FNYEAQ. CDR3 nucleotide sequence: TGTGCCAGCAGCTATTCTGGGGCCAACGTCCTGACTTTC. The encoded protein is CASSYSGANVLTF. Full variable domain (outside the CDR3, taken from reference TRBV7-6 and TRBJ2-6): GAGVSQSPRYKVTKRGQDVALRCDPISGHVSLYWYRQALGQGPEFLTYFNYEAQQDKSGLPNDRFSAERPEGSISTLTIQRTEQRDSAMYRCASSYSGANVLTFGAGSRLTVL.

This clonotype was counted a few times. The CDR3 DNA follows: TGTGCCTGGCGCCGGGGGGGGTTTATCTATGGCTACACCTTC. This translates into CAWRRGGFIYGYTF. The chain employs TRBV30 and TRBJ1-2; D perhaps matches TRBD1 (5 bases). The CDR3 sequence is 14 residues long. With 5 bases removed from V and 4 bases from J, the gap between germline ends came to 17 bases. The germline gives CDR1 GTSNPN, CDR2 SVGIG (reference sequence).

The sample holds a few counts of this clonotype. The CDR3 nucleotides are TGTGCCAGCAGCGTAGGAGGGACAGGGCGGAATGAGCAGTTCTTC. It encodes CASSVGGTGRNEQFF. The V gene is TRBV9, the J gene TRBJ2-1, with TRBD1 matching 9 bases. This CDR3 spans 15 amino acids. The V gene's germline CDR1 is SGDLS and CDR2 YYNGEE. V gave up 0 bases and J gave up 7 bases; unmatched junction bases: 5. The full variable domain, completed using reference TRBV9 and TRBJ2-1, is DSGVTQTPKHLITATGQRVTLRCSPRSGDLSVYWYQQSLDQGLQFLIQYYNGEERAKGNILERFSAQQFPDLHSELNLSSLELGDSALYFCASSVGGTGRNEQFFGPGTRLTVL.

J is TRBJ2-7 and V is TRBV28, with TRBD1 matching 9 bases. Germline trimming cut 3 bases from V and 2 bases from J; bases unmatched to any gene: 5. Germline CDR1 MDHEN, CDR2 SYDVKM. CDR3 length: 15 residues. For the CDR3, the DNA is TGTGCCAGCAGTTTCCGGGGACAGGGCACCTACGAGCAGTACTTC. Translation gives CASSFRGQGTYEQYF.

The chain is built from TRBV6-5 and TRBJ2-1; D gene uncertain. This CDR3 is built from 12 residues. The germline CDR1 and CDR2 sequences are MNHEY and SVGAGI. Deletions cut 0 bases from V and 8 bases from J, with 5 bases between. The CDR3 sequence: CASSYSMYEQFF. In DNA, the CDR3 is TGTGCCAGCAGTTACTCGATGTATGAGCAGTTCTTC.

This clonotype has more than one count but fewer than ten. In nucleotides, the CDR3 is TGTGCCAGCAGCTTAAGGCGGCTCGGAACAGATACGCAGTATTTT. This encodes CASSLRRLGTDTQYF. V and J are TRBV7-9 and TRBJ2-3; D is unclear. Looked up from germline, CDR1 is SEHNR and CDR2 is FQNEAQ (reference sequence). The CDR3 is made up of 15 amino acids. V was trimmed by 2 bases and J by 3 bases, leaving 12 bases between them.

The chain carries TRBV27 and TRBJ2-1, with 11 bases matching TRBD2. There are 15 residues in the CDR3. After removal of 8 bases from V and 8 bases from J, the junction contained 11 bases not matched to a gene. Germline CDR1 and CDR2: MNHEY and SMNVEV (reference sequence). The CDR3: CASAKLAGVDYEQFF. The CDR3 DNA follows: TGTGCCAGCGCAAAACTAGCGGGGGTTGATTATGAGCAGTTCTTC.

The V call is TRBV19, the J call TRBJ2-1, with TRBD2 matching 11 bases. The V segment lost 7 bases and the J segment 5 bases; nucleotides outside the gene matches: 4. CDR3 length: 14 residues. The germline gives CDR1 LNHDA, CDR2 SQIVND (reference sequence). CDR3 DNA sequence: TGTGCCAGTACTACTAGCGGGGGTCACAATGAGCAGTTCTTC. Amino acid sequence: CASTTSGGHNEQFF.

The sample holds a few counts of this clonotype. J is TRBJ2-1 and V is TRBV28, with D possibly being TRBD2 (5 bases). This CDR3 is built from 12 residues. Trimming stripped 3 bases from V and 12 bases from J, with 12 bases between. CDR1 MDHEN and CDR2 SYDVKM come from the germline V gene. The CDR3 loop is CASSLRAPAQFF. The DNA for the CDR3 is TGTGCCAGCAGTTTGCGGGCGCCGGCGCAGTTCTTC. Complete variable domain (other parts from reference TRBV28 and TRBJ2-1): DVKVTQSSRYLVKRTGEKVFLECVQDMDHENMFWYRQDPGLGLRLIYFSYDVKMKEKGDIPEGYSVSREKKERFSLILESASTNQTSMYLCASSLRAPAQFFGPGTRLTVL.

This clonotype was counted a few times. The V call is TRBV6-5, the J call TRBJ1-5; possible D gene TRBD1, 6 bases. Germline V gene lookup returns CDR1 MNHEY and CDR2 SVGAGI. Trimming removed 0 bases at V and 4 bases at J, with 10 bases between. The CDR3 contains 15 residues. CDR3 sequence: CASSYSRGPNQPQHF. The DNA for the CDR3 is TGTGCCAGCAGTTACTCCAGGGGTCCGAATCAGCCCCAGCATTTT.

This clonotype was counted a few times. The rearrangement joins TRBV20-1 to TRBJ2-7; D might be TRBD1 (6 bases). The CDR3 extends over 12 amino acids. Trimming left V 1 base short and J 2 bases short, with 6 bases between. CDR1 DFQATT and CDR2 SNEGSKA come from the germline V gene (reference sequence). In DNA form, the CDR3 reads TGCAGTGCTAGAGGGGACACCTACGAGCAGTACTTC. It encodes CSARGDTYEQYF.

The gene calls are TRBV7-9 and TRBJ1-3; D remains ambiguous. The CDR3 length is 15 residues. With 6 bases removed from V and 4 bases from J, the gap between germline ends came to 16 bases. Germline V gives CDR1 SEHNR, CDR2 FQNEAQ (reference sequence). The CDR3 coding sequence is TGTGCCAGCAGACGGACGGTCAGGCCGGGAAACACCATATATTTT. Its translation is CASRRTVRPGNTIYF.

This clonotype was observed a handful of times. This chain uses TRBV20-1 with TRBJ1-3; the D gene is possibly TRBD1 (5 bases). Germline lookup yields CDR1 DFQATT and CDR2 SNEGSKA (reference sequence). The CDR3 contains 14 residues. Trimming stripped 5 bases from V and 3 bases from J, with 14 bases between. The chain's CDR3 is CSAAMSGLGNTIYF. CDR3 nucleotides: TGCAGTGCTGCAATGTCAGGGCTTGGAAACACCATATATTTT.

The V and J genes are TRBV5-4 and TRBJ1-1; D not resolved. There are 14 residues in the CDR3. The V gene's germline CDR1 is SGHNT and CDR2 YYREEE (reference sequence). The ends were cut back, 4 bases at V and 6 bases at J, with 16 bases in the middle. Here the CDR3 reads CASSRRLEQAEAFF. Here the CDR3 DNA reads TGTGCCAGCAGCCGCCGATTGGAGCAGGCTGAAGCTTTCTTT.

Only a few counts were recorded for this clonotype. The chain couples TRBV15 to TRBJ1-4, with D possibly matching TRBD1 (5 bases). CDR3 length equals 18 residues. V lost 0 bases to trimming and J lost 1 base, with 15 bases between them. CDR1 LNHNV and CDR2 YYDKDF come from the germline V gene (reference sequence). The CDR3, as DNA: TGTGCCACCAGCAGAGATCTTGGCCAGGGAGGAACTAATGAAAAACTGTTTTTT. Amino acids: CATSRDLGQGGTNEKLFF.

This clonotype was seen a handful of times. This chain links TRBV7-2 with TRBJ2-3; tentative D call: TRBD1 (5 bases). The CDR3 totals 13 residues. With 2 bases removed from V and 4 bases from J, the gap between germline ends came to 7 bases. In germline, CDR1 is SGHTA, CDR2 FQGNSA. CDR3 amino acids: CASSLQGPDTQYF. Here the CDR3 DNA reads TGTGCCAGCAGCTTACAGGGTCCAGATACGCAGTATTTT.